Below, 14 T cell receptor beta chains from the same sample are listed, as sequenced in a study of identical twins listed by TCRdb under 2016. The receptor library was made with 5' RACE. Sequenced on an Illumina HiSeq 2000. TCRdb reworked the public reads: Q25 trimming with fastp, MiXCR clone assembly, productive beta chains retained. Under each unique CDR3 protein, matching rows form one entry showing the most common genes and DNA. A total of a few hundred thousand distinct CDR3 sequences appear in this sample, approximately 10% of them only once. The ten top clones hold over 7% of the sample. Sequencing input: naive T cells sorted from blood. Per the publication, the cell subset or site label means: cells isolated with a human naive T-cell isolation kit. These receptors were taken from a woman between 45 and 65 years old in good health.

The gene calls are TRBV11-3 and TRBJ2-5; 12 positions match TRBD1. J was trimmed by 4 bases and V by 5 bases; bases with no gene match: 8. The CDR3 totals 16 residues. Per the germline V gene, CDR1 is SGHNT and CDR2 is YENEEA. In DNA form, the CDR3 reads TGTGCCAGCAGCGCTGGGACAGGGGGCCTGGGAGAGACCCAGTACTTC. This translates into CASSAGTGGLGETQYF.

Regarding this clonotype: Lacking the conserved final phenylalanine or tryptophan, this CDR3 likely reflects a read error. This chain uses TRBV20-1 with TRBJ2-1; D is uncertain. This CDR3 region has 14 residues. CDR1 is DFQATT, CDR2 SNEGSKA, per germline (reference sequence). Trimming pared 4 bases from V and 0 bases from J, leaving 10 bases between. The CDR3 DNA sequence: TGCAGTGCTAAATTAGGAAGCTCCTACAATGAGCAGTTCTTA. Protein product: CSAKLGSSYNEQFL.

Concerning this clonotype: One base away lies a much larger clone, so this may be a sequencing read error. CDR3 residues: CSAGDRLGTDTQYF. CDR3 nucleotide sequence: TGCAGTGCTGGAGACCGGCTAGGCACAGATACGCAGTATTTT. The chain joins TRBV20-1 to TRBJ2-3; D call uncertain. This CDR3 is built from 14 residues. Looked up from germline, CDR1 is DFQATT and CDR2 is SNEGSKA (reference sequence).

The chain joins TRBV20-1 to TRBJ2-3; D assignment may be TRBD1 or TRBD2 (5 bases each). V lost 5 bases and J 0 bases, leaving 12 bases between the germline ends. CDR1 DFQATT and CDR2 SNEGSKA come from the germline V gene (reference sequence). The CDR3 covers 14 residues. CDR3 DNA sequence: TGCAGTGCTCTGGGGGTAGCCAGCACAGATACGCAGTATTTT. Translation: CSALGVASTDTQYF.

This clonotype was seen more than once but under ten times. The rearrangement uses TRBV15 and TRBJ2-6; D remains ambiguous. Per germline, CDR1 LNHNV and CDR2 YYDKDF (reference sequence). The V end was cut by 0 bases, the J end by 0 bases, with 6 bases between. This CDR3 has 16 residues. The DNA for the CDR3 is TGTGCCACCAGCAGAGACGGATACTCTGGGGCCAACGTCCTGACTTTC. Translating gives CATSRDGYSGANVLTF.

The genes are TRBV4-1 and TRBJ2-5; possibly TRBD1 for D (5 bases). V lost 2 bases to trimming and J lost 2 bases, with 12 bases between them. The CDR3 is 15 amino acids. Germline V lookup: CDR1 MGHRA, CDR2 YSYEKL. The CDR3 region has the DNA TGCGCCAGCAGCCAAATACCAGGGCAGCAAGAGACCCAGTACTTC. Its translation is CASSQIPGQQETQYF.

This clonotype was detected only a few times. The chain links TRBV14 to TRBJ2-1; D not certain. This CDR3 is 13 amino acids long. Deletions cut 1 base from V and 6 bases from J, with 7 bases between. The germline CDR1 and CDR2 sequences are SGHDN and FVKESK. The CDR3 loop reads CASSQAGPNEQFF. In nucleotides, the CDR3 is TGTGCCAGCAGCCAAGCCGGGCCCAATGAGCAGTTCTTC.

This chain links TRBV7-6 with TRBJ2-1, with D possibly being TRBD2 (5 bases). V dropped 10 bases and J dropped 10 bases, with 17 bases sitting between them. The germline V gene encodes CDR1 SGHVS and CDR2 FNYEAQ. The CDR3 runs 12 residues. CDR3 nucleotides: TGTGCCACCAGGAGGTCCGGTATCGAGCAGTTCTTC. This translates into CATRRSGIEQFF.

The CDR3 region is CASSGGTIFVANTQYF. Here the CDR3 DNA reads TGTGCCAGCAGCGGGGGGACGATATTCGTGGCGAATACGCAGTATTTT. The genes are TRBV7-8 and TRBJ2-3, with a possible D match to TRBD2 (6 bases). V was cut by 5 bases and J by 7 bases, with 22 bases left in between. CDR1 is SGHVS, CDR2 FQNEAQ, per germline. CDR3 size: 16 residues.

This clonotype turned up a few times. The chain recombines TRBV5-1 with TRBJ2-4; D is uncertain. The germline V gene has CDR1 SGHRS and CDR2 YFSETQ. This CDR3 has 14 residues. V was pared by 4 bases and J by 0 bases, with 8 bases between. This CDR3 reads CASSVTVAKNIQYF. In DNA, the CDR3 is TGCGCCAGCAGCGTCACAGTAGCCAAAAACATTCAGTACTTC. The entire variable domain, with the rest obtained from reference TRBV5-1 and TRBJ2-4, is as follows: KAGVTQTPRYLIKTRGQQVTLSCSPISGHRSVSWYQQTPGQGLQFLFEYFSETQRNKGNFPGRFSGRQFSNSRSEMNVSTLELGDSALYLCASSVTVAKNIQYFGAGTRLSVL.

This clonotype has ten or more counts. The rearrangement links TRBV12-3 or TRBV12-4 to TRBJ1-1, with D possibly TRBD1 on 5 matching bases. The ends were cut back, 6 bases at V and 5 bases at J, with 16 bases in the middle. This CDR3 has 14 amino acids. The CDR3 DNA reads as TGTGCCAGCAGCACCGGGACGGGAGGGACTGAAGCTTTCTTT. Translated, it gives CASSTGTGGTEAFF.

This chain uses TRBV5-1 with TRBJ1-2; D is ambiguous. The V gene's germline CDR1 is SGHRS and CDR2 YFSETQ. Trimming shortened V by 6 bases and J by 4 bases, and 16 bases separated the two germline ends. This CDR3 comprises 14 residues. The CDR3 region is CASTEREGTYGYTF. The CDR3 DNA is TGCGCCAGCACCGAACGGGAGGGAACCTATGGCTACACCTTC.

This clonotype has a handful of counts. The CDR3 here is CSGLAGVSEQFF. DNA for the CDR3: TGCAGTGGGCTAGCGGGAGTAAGTGAGCAGTTCTTC. This chain joins TRBV20-1 and TRBJ2-1, with TRBD2 matching 10 bases. The CDR3 covers 12 residues. Germline CDR1 is DFQATT and CDR2 is SNEGSKA (reference sequence). V shed 7 bases and J 9 bases; nucleotides not matched to a gene: 6.

This clonotype was found a few times. The chain employs TRBV7-9 and TRBJ2-5; weak D call: TRBD2 (6 bases). Looked up from germline, CDR1 is SEHNR and CDR2 is FQNEAQ (reference sequence). Trimming took 3 bases from V and 4 from J, leaving 15 bases between them. This CDR3 contains 15 residues. The CDR3 sequence: CASSFGLAKGETQYF. The DNA for the CDR3 is TGTGCCAGCAGCTTTGGTCTAGCGAAGGGAGAGACCCAGTACTTC.